Listed below are T cell receptor beta chains from one sample, sequenced in a study of human thymus T cells. TCRdb keeps only in-frame clones here, not all; method: immunoSEQ multiplex PCR. The table includes roughly 54,000 clones, over 85% detected once. Input material: blood. The receptors derive from a boy less than two years old with a congenital heart defect but otherwise immunologically healthy. The CDR3 runs from the conserved cysteine through the conserved F or W. Each record gives: D gene, clone size, V gene, J gene, CDR3 DNA, CDR3 protein. The D gene is left open where the match is weak. Clone sizes are given selectively: once, few, many, or a class where the clone is expanded.

>-|-|TRBV7-9|TRBJ2-3
TGTGCCAGCACCACGGGGGCCACCTCAAGGGATACGCAGTATTTT
CASTTGATSRDTQYF
>-|-|TRBV11-2|TRBJ2-7
TGTGCCAGCAGCTGTGGACCTCCGGGAACCTACGAGCAGTACTTC
CASSCGPPGTYEQYF
>TRBD1|-|TRBV4-1|TRBJ2-2
TGCGCCAGCAGCCAGCCGGACAGGGCCGGGGAGCTGTTTTTT
CASSQPDRAGELFF
>-|-|TRBV29-1|TRBJ1-2
TGCAGCGTTGAAGGAGTACCGACCTATGGCTACACCTTC
CSVEGVPTYGYTF
>TRBD2|once|TRBV10-1|TRBJ2-1
TGCGCCAGCAGTGAGACTAGCGGGAGCGATGAGCAGTTCTTC
CASSETSGSDEQFF
>TRBD1|-|TRBV4-3|TRBJ1-2
TGCGCCAGCAGCCCAAAACAGGGGGCTAACTATGGCTACACCTTC
CASSPKQGANYGYTF
>TRBD2|-|TRBV4-2|TRBJ2-2
TGTGCCAGCAGCCAGGAATCCGCGGGGGGGCGAACCGGGGAGCTGTTTTTT
CASSQESAGGRTGELFF
>-|-|TRBV2|TRBJ2-3
TGTGCCACGGGCTTGGATACGCAGTATTTT
CATGLDTQYF
>-|-|TRBV5-1|TRBJ2-7
TGCGCCAGCAGCCCGGACTCGTACTCCTACGAGCAGTACTTC
CASSPDSYSYEQYF
>-|-|TRBV4-2|TRBJ2-2
TGTGCCAGCAGCCAAGACGGGGACGGGGAGCTGTTTTTT
CASSQDGDGELFF
>TRBD1|-|TRBV28|TRBJ2-6
TGTGCCAGCAGTTTAAGGGGGACAGCTGGGGCCAACGTCCTGACTTTC
CASSLRGTAGANVLTF
>-|-|TRBV11-3|TRBJ2-3
TGTGCCAGCAGCTTAGTTGAAACAGATACGCAGTATTTT
CASSLVETDTQYF
>-|once|TRBV4-1|TRBJ2-1
TGCGCCAGCAGCCAAGATTTAGCAGACTGGGTGAACGAGCAGTTCTTC
CASSQDLADWVNEQFF
>TRBD2|-|TRBV6-5|TRBJ2-7
TGTGCCAGCAGTTACTCTAGCGGGGGTACCTACGAGCAGTACTTC
CASSYSSGGTYEQYF
>TRBD1|-|TRBV6-1|TRBJ2-3
TGTGCCAGCAGTTTAAGGACAGGCATCTTAGATACGCAGTATTTT
CASSLRTGILDTQYF
>TRBD1|-|TRBV6-6|TRBJ1-1
TGTGCCAGCAGTCGGACAGGGTGGGGCACTGAAGCTTTCTTT
CASSRTGWGTEAFF
>TRBD1|-|TRBV7-2|TRBJ2-4
TGTGCCAGCAGCTTACCCGGACAGGTAGCCAAAAACATTCAGTACTTC
CASSLPGQVAKNIQYF
>TRBD2|-|TRBV13|TRBJ2-3
TGTGCCAGCAGCTTAGCCAAAGCGGGAGGGCCTATAAATACGCAGTATTTT
CASSLAKAGGPINTQYF
>-|few|TRBV30|TRBJ1-1
TGTGCCTGGGTAACCGACAGCAACACTGAAGCTTTCTTT
CAWVTDSNTEAFF
>TRBD2|-|TRBV27|TRBJ2-7
TGTGCCAGCAGCCCGACCTGGACTAGCGGGAGCTACGAGCAGTACTTC
CASSPTWTSGSYEQYF
>-|-|TRBV9|TRBJ2-7
TGTGCCAGCAGCCCTAGAGCTGGAAACTCCTACGAGCAGTACTTC
CASSPRAGNSYEQYF
>-|-|TRBV19|TRBJ1-4
TGTGCCAGTAGTACCGGACAGAGGGAGGAAAAACTGTTTTTT
CASSTGQREEKLFF